This T cell receptor beta chain was retrieved from a study of OX40 agonist ivuxolimab in advanced cancers. Regarding the research as a whole: Ivuxolimab, which targeted the costimulatory receptor OX40 (CD134), was an agonistic, fully human IgG2 monoclonal antibody. A male proportion of approximately 83% and a mean age of around 60 years, ranging from 23 to 79, were recorded for the dose-escalation cohort. Partial responses occurred in three dose-escalation patients: two with cutaneous melanoma and one with hepatocellular carcinoma. The monotherapy dose-escalation portion (N ≈ 55 patients) of the phase I ivuxolimab trial is reported in the paper. Of the 50 to 55 dose-escalation patients, hepatocellular carcinoma was present in around 20, melanoma in roughly 15, renal cell carcinoma in 9 and head and neck cancer in 9. Patients were allowed to have had prior anti-PD-1, anti-PD-L1 or anti-CTLA-4 therapy, and approximately 40% of the dose-escalation patients had been treated with checkpoint inhibitors. Peripheral TCRbeta sequencing was intended to test whether TCR sequence diversity was altered and clonal T-cell expansion was caused by ivuxolimab. Intravenous ivuxolimab was administered to patients every 2 weeks at six dose levels: 0.01, 0.1, 0.3, 1.5, 3 and 10 mg/kg. Results the study describes overall, beyond this receptor: Which antigens the clonally expanded peripheral T cells were specific for was not determined. At doses from 0.1 to 3.0 mg/kg, clonal expansion was seen in both CD4+ and CD8+ blood T cells between baseline and week 6. After ivuxolimab, CD8+ T cells had more expanded clones than CD4+ T cells on average. In the 0.1-3.0 mg/kg groups, partial responders had among the lowest normalized peripheral clonal expansion, particularly in CD8+ T cells. Low levels of normalized T-cell clonal expansion were also seen in some nonresponding patients.

Genomic DNA was isolated from the sorted cells so that the TCRbeta CDR3 region could be sequenced. The immunoSEQ Assay was used to sequence the TCRbeta CDR3 regions. TCRdb obtained this table from immuneACCESS and retained in-frame rearrangements with V and J assigned. These tables miss some clones; where compared with another copy, unresolved V genes account for less than half of the shortfall, and the remainder is unexplained. In all, the sample holds about 18,000 clones, and about four fifths of those were seen once. Of the sample, 25% to 30% is held by the ten largest clones. This clone registers as medium-sized (0.01 to 0.1%) within its sample. This clone's antigen is unknown. Base qualities are not at hand, and no much larger clone is one base apart. V and J lose 0 bases and 1 base, and a span of 13 bases separates them. From the cysteine through the phenylalanine, the CDR3 covers 16 amino acids. Left in the record is the CDR3 DNA by itself, 48 bases read in frame from the first base. CDR1 and CDR2 (LGHNA, YNFKEQ) derive from the germline V gene.

Patients with autoimmune disease history or receiving systemic immunosuppression were excluded from the trial. Peripheral blood for TCR sequencing was collected from all dose cohorts at baseline, on cycle 4 day 1, and on cycle 7 day 1. Samples came from an open-label, multicenter, first-in-human phase I dose-escalation trial of ivuxolimab. The trial enrolled adults with locally advanced or metastatic head and neck squamous cell, hepatocellular, melanoma or renal cell carcinoma. Before TCR sequencing, CD4+ T cells and CD8+ T cells from peripheral blood were sorted into separate populations. This clonotype was obtained from an adult with an advanced solid tumor such as melanoma, head and neck, liver or kidney cancer. The specimen comprised CD4+ or CD8+ T cells sorted from blood, sampled in a trial of the OX40 agonist ivuxolimab. Recombination connected TRBV4-2 to TRBJ2-7; a weak D assignment points to TRBD2 (6 bases agree). The CDR3 has the sequence CASSQDSTSPSYEQYF. The sequenced DNA: TGTGCCAGCAGCCAAGATTCCACTAGCCCTTCCTACGAGCAGTACTTC.